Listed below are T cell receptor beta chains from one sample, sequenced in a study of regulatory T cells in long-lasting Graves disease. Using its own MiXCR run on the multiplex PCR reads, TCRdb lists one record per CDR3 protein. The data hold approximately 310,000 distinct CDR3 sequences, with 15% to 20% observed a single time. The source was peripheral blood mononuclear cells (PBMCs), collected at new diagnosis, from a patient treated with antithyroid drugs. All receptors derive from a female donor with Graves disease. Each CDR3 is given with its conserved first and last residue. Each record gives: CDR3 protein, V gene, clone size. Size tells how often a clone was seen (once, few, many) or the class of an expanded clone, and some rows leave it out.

CDR3: CASIELASGNEQFF
V: TRBV2
size: NA

CDR3: CASTGTGPTDTQYF
V: TRBV6-1
size: many

CDR3: CASSLARFPGEQYF
V: TRBV3-1
size: NA

CDR3: CASSTRLTSGTDTQYF
V: TRBV19
size: many

CDR3: CASSPQGANSGSTDTQYF
V: TRBV6-1
size: few

CDR3: CASRTSNQPQHF
V: TRBV2
size: NA

CDR3: CASSLAGRYNEQFF
V: TRBV5-1
size: many

CDR3: CASRRGRTDADTQYF
V: TRBV28
size: many

CDR3: CASSVSGEGYEQYF
V: TRBV10-2
size: many

CDR3: CSVVATEAFF
V: TRBV29-1
size: NA

CDR3: CSASWDPNEQFF
V: TRBV20-1
size: many

CDR3: CASSVNPGQGGEKLFF
V: TRBV6-1
size: many

CDR3: CASSHSGIYSYEQYF
V: TRBV11-2
size: many

CDR3: CASRDRDGYQETQYF
V: TRBV10-2
size: NA

CDR3: CAWRVPPKNIQYF
V: TRBV30
size: many

CDR3: CASSPTEVQPQHF
V: TRBV28
size: NA

CDR3: CSAGAGGQNGELFF
V: TRBV20-1
size: few

CDR3: CASSDQDTYSNQPQHF
V: TRBV6-1
size: few

CDR3: CSVLDRMNTEAFF
V: TRBV29-1
size: few

CDR3: CASSQGAGEKLFF
V: TRBV2
size: once

CDR3: CSARELAGGRGDTQYF
V: TRBV20-1
size: many

CDR3: CASSINPYQMAQYF
V: TRBV19
size: many

CDR3: CASSMGGVNTEAFF
V: TRBV19
size: many

CDR3: CASSLPSRTQYF
V: TRBV28
size: many

CDR3: CASSLSRDSGNTIYF
V: TRBV27
size: many

CDR3: CASSELAGVREQYF
V: TRBV2
size: once

CDR3: CASSRDRGLYGYTF
V: TRBV27
size: many

CDR3: CASSQQGVGPAYEQYF
V: TRBV11-1
size: many

CDR3: CASMGLAVHNEQFF
V: TRBV12-3/TRBV12-4
size: many

CDR3: CASRLISSTDTQYF
V: TRBV5-1
size: many

CDR3: CASSSRERPYNEQFF
V: TRBV6-5
size: many

CDR3: CASSRGTDSYEQYF
V: TRBV19
size: many

CDR3: CASSQGQPPLHF
V: TRBV3-1
size: many

CDR3: CASSFTGRNQETQYF
V: TRBV5-1
size: few

CDR3: CASRDPVGGEADTQYF
V: TRBV19
size: many

CDR3: CASENSRYEQYF
V: TRBV19
size: NA

CDR3: CASSTRASGASSTDTQYF
V: TRBV11-2
size: once

CDR3: CASSLWVNEQFF
V: TRBV12-3/TRBV12-4
size: many

CDR3: CASSFWTDTDTQYF
V: TRBV11-3
size: many

CDR3: CASSEGGRDEKLFF
V: TRBV2
size: many

CDR3: CASSPQGKDEKLFF
V: TRBV28
size: many

CDR3: CASSPGRGNEQYF
V: TRBV7-9
size: many

CDR3: CASSNRQGPLGSYEQYF
V: TRBV12-3/TRBV12-4
size: many

CDR3: CATSDGDYLKYF
V: TRBV24-1
size: NA

CDR3: CATSRDGTGGGDEKLFF
V: TRBV15
size: many

CDR3: CASSAYLYRGDEQYF
V: TRBV5-8
size: many

CDR3: CASSPPGRRNNEQFF
V: TRBV4-1
size: few

CDR3: CASSPDVNTGELFF
V: TRBV18
size: NA

CDR3: CASSQVPGQGASYNEQFF
V: TRBV3-1
size: many

CDR3: CSAIRDRTSNEKLFF
V: TRBV20-1
size: many

CDR3: CSYTGPRFRTEAFF
V: TRBV29-1
size: NA

CDR3: CASSYRRTSGTLGEQYF
V: TRBV6-5
size: many

CDR3: CASTNQTSMYLCATQYRGNQPQHF
V: TRBV12-3/TRBV12-4
size: few

CDR3: CASSVQTIQETQYF
V: TRBV5-1
size: many

CDR3: CASSAPGASTDTQYF
V: TRBV10-1
size: NA

CDR3: CASTTGVNTQYF
V: TRBV3-1
size: many

CDR3: CASSLIFQGSYNEQFF
V: TRBV11-2
size: many

CDR3: CASSFVGVTDTQYF
V: TRBV28
size: NA

CDR3: CASSEGGRMDQPQHF
V: TRBV9
size: many

CDR3: CASSAPGTGPKVSYNEQFF
V: TRBV11-2
size: many